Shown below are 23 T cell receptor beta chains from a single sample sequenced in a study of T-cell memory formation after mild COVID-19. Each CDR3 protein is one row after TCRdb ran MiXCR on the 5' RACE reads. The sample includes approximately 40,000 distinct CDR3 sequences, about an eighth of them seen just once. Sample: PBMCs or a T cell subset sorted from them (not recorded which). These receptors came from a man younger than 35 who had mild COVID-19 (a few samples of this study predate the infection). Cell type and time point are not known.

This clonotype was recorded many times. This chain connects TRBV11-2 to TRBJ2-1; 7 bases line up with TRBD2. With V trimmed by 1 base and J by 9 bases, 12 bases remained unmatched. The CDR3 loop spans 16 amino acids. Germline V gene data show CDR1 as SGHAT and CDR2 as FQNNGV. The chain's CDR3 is CASSLASGVWEREQFF. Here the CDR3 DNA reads TGTGCCAGCAGCTTAGCAAGCGGGGTATGGGAACGTGAGCAGTTCTTC.

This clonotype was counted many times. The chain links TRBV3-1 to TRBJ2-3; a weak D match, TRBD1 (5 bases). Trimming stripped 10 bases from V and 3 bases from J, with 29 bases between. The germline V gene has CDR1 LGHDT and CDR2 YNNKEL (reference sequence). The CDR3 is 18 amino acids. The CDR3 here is CATSGPIRRDIGTDTQYF. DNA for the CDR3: TGTGCCACCTCCGGGCCGATCCGCAGGGATATAGGAACAGATACGCAGTATTTT.

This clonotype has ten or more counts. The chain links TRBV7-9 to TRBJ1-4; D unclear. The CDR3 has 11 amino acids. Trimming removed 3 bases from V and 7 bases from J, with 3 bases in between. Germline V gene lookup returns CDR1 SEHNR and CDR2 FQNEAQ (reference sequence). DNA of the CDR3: TGTGCCAGCAGCTTGTTTGAAAAACTGTTTTTT. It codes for CASSLFEKLFF.

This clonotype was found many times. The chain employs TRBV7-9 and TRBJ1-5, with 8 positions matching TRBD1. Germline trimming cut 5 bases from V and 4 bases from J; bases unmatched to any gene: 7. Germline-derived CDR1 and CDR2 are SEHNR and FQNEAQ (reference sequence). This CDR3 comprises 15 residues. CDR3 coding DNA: TGTGCCAGCAGCCGAACGACAGGGGCGAATCAGCCCCAGCATTTT. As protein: CASSRTTGANQPQHF.

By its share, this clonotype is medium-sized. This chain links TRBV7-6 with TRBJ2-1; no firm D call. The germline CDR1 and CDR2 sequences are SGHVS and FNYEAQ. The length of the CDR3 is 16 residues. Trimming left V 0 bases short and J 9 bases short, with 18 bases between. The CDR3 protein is CASSLAPSATGLEQFF. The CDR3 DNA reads TGTGCCAGCAGCTTAGCGCCTTCGGCAACGGGCCTTGAGCAGTTCTTC.

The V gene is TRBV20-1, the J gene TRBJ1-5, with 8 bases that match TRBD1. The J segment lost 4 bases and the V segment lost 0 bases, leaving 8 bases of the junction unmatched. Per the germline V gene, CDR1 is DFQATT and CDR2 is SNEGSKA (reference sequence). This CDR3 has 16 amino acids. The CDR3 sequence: CSARDSTGAWNQPQHF. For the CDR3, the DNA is TGCAGTGCTAGAGATTCGACAGGGGCCTGGAATCAGCCCCAGCATTTT.

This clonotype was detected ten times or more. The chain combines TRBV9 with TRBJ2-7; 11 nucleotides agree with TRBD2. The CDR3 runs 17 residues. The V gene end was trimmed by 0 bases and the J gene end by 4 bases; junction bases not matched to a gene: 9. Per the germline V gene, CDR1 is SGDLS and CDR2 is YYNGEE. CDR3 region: CASSVAGTSGAMYEQYF. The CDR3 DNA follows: TGTGCCAGCAGCGTAGCCGGGACTAGCGGTGCGATGTACGAGCAGTACTTC. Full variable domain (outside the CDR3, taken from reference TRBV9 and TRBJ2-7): DSGVTQTPKHLITATGQRVTLRCSPRSGDLSVYWYQQSLDQGLQFLIQYYNGEERAKGNILERFSAQQFPDLHSELNLSSLELGDSALYFCASSVAGTSGAMYEQYFGPGTRLTVT.

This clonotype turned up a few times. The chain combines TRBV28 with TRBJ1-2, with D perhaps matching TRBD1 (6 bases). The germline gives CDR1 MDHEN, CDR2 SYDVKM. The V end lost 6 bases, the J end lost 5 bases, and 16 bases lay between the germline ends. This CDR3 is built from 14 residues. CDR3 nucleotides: TGTGCCAGCAGGCCCACCGGACAGATGTATGGCTACACCTTC. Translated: CASRPTGQMYGYTF.

Here the CDR3 DNA reads TGCAGCGTATCCCCTGGGGGGGATCAGCCCCAGCATTTT. This translates into CSVSPGGDQPQHF. V usage is TRBV29-1 and J usage is TRBJ1-5, with a tentative D call TRBD1 (5 bases). The CDR3 contains 13 residues. Germline CDR1 reads SQVTM; CDR2 reads ANQGSEA. V was pared by 6 bases and J by 5 bases, with 14 bases between.

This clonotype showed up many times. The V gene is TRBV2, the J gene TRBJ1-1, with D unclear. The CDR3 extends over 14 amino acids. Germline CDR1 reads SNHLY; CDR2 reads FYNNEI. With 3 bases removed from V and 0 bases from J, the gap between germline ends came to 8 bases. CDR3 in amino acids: CASSDLVLNTEAFF. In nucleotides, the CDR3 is TGTGCCAGCAGTGACCTAGTGCTGAACACTGAAGCTTTCTTT.

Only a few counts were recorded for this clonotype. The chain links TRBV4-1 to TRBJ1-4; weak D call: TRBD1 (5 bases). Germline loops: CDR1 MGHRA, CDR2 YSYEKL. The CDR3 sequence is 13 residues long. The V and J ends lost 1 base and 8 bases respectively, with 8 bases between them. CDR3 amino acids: CASSQAGDEKLFF. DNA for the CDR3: TGCGCCAGCAGCCAAGCCGGGGACGAAAAACTGTTTTTT.

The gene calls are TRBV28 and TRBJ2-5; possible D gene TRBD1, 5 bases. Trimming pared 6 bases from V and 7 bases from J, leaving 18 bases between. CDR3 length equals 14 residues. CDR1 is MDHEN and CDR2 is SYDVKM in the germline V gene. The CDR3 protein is CASSSTVLPGTQYF. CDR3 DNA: TGTGCCAGCAGCTCGACAGTACTCCCAGGGACCCAGTACTTC.

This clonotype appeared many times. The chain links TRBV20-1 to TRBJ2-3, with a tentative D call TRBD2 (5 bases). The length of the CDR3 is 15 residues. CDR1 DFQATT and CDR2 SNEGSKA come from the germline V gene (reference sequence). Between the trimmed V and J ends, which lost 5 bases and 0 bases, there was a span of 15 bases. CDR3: CSAPLAGRSTDTQYF. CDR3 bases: TGCAGTGCTCCTCTCGCGGGCCGTAGCACAGATACGCAGTATTTT.

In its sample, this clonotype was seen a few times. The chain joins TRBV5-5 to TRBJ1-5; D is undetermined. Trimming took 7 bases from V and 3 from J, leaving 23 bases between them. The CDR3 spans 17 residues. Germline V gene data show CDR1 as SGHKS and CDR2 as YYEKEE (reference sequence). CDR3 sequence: CASPRNPGESNNQPQHF. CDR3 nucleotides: TGTGCCAGCCCACGAAACCCAGGCGAATCAAACAATCAGCCCCAGCATTTT. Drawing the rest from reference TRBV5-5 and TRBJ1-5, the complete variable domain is DAGVTQSPTHLIKTRGQQVTLRCSPISGHKSVSWYQQVLGQGPQFIFQYYEKEERGRGNFPDRFSARQFPNYSSELNVNALLLGDSALYLCASPRNPGESNNQPQHFGDGTRLSIL.

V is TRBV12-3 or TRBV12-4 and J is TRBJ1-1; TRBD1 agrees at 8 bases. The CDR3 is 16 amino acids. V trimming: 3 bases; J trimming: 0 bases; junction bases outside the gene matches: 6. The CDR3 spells CASSFGTGAMNTEAFF. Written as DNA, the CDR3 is TGTGCCAGCAGTTTTGGGACAGGAGCAATGAACACTGAAGCTTTCTTT.

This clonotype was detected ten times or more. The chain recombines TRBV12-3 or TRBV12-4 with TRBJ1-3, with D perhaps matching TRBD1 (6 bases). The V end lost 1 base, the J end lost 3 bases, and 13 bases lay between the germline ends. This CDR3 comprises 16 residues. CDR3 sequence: CASSLVGQRSGNTIYF. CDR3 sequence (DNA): TGTGCCAGCAGTTTAGTGGGACAAAGAAGTGGAAACACCATATATTTT.

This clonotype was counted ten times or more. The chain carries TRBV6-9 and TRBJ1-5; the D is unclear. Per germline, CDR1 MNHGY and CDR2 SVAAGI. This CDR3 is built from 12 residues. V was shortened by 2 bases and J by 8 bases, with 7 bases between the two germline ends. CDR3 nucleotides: TGTGCCAGCAGTTATGGTCCCAAGCCCCAGCATTTT. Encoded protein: CASSYGPKPQHF.

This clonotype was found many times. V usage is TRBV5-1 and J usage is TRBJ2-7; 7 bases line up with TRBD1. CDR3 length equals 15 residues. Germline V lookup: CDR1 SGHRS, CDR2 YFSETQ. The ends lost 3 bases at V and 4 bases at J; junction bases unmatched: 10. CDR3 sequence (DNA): TGCGCCAGCAGCTCGGGGAAGGGGGCTACTTACGAGCAGTACTTC. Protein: CASSSGKGATYEQYF.

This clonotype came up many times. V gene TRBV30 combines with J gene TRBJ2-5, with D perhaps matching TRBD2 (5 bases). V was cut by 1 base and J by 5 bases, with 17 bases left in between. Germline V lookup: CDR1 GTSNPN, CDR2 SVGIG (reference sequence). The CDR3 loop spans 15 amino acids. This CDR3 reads CAWSEGAQTGETQYF. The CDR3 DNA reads TGTGCCTGGAGTGAGGGAGCACAAACGGGGGAGACCCAGTACTTC. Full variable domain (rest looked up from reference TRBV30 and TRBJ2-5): SQTIHQWPATLVQPVGSPLSLECTVEGTSNPNLYWYRQAAGRGLQLLFYSVGIGQISSEVPQNLSASRPQDRQFILSSKKLLLSDSGFYLCAWSEGAQTGETQYFGPGTRLLVL.

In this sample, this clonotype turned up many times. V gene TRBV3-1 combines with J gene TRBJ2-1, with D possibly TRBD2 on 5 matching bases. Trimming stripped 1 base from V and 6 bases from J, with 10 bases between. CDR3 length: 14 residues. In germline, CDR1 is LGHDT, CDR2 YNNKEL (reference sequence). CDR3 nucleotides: TGTGCCAGCAGCCAAGGGCTAGAGGGCAATGAGCAGTTCTTC. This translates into CASSQGLEGNEQFF.

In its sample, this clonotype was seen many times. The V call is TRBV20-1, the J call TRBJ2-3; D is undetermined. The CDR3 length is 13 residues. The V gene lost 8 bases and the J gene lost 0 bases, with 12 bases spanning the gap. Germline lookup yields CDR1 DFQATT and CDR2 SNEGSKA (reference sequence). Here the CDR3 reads CSSWTRSTDTQYF. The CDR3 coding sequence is TGCAGTTCCTGGACGAGGAGCACAGATACGCAGTATTTT.

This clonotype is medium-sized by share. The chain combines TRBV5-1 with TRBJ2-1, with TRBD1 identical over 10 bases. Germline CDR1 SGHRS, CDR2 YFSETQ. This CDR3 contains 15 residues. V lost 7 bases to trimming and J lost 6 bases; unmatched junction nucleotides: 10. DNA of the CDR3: TGCGCCAGCCGTGAAACCGGGACAGGGGTCAATGAGCAGTTCTTC. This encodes CASRETGTGVNEQFF.

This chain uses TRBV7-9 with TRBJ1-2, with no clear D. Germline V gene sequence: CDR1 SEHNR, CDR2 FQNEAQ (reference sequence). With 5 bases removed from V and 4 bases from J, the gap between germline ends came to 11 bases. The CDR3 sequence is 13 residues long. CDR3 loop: CASSLDGPYGYTF. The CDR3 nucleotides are TGTGCCAGCAGCCTCGACGGACCCTATGGCTACACCTTC.